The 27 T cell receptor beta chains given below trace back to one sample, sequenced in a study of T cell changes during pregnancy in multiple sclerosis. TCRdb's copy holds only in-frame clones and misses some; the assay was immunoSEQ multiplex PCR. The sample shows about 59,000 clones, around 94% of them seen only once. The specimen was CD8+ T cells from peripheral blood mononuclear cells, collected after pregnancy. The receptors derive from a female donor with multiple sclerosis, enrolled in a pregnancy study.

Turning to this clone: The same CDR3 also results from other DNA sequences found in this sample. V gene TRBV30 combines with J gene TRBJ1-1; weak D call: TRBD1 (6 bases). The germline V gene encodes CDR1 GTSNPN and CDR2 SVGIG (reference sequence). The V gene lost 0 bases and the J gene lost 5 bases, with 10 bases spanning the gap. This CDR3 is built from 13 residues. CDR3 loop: CAWSVQGNTEAFF. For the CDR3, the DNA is TGTGCCTGGAGTGTCCAGGGGAATACTGAAGCTTTCTTT. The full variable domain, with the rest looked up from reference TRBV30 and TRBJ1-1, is SQTIHQWPATLVQPVGSPLSLECTVEGTSNPNLYWYRQAAGRGLQLLFYSVGIGQISSEVPQNLSASRPQDRQFILSSKKLLLSDSGFYLCAWSVQGNTEAFFGQGTRLTVV.

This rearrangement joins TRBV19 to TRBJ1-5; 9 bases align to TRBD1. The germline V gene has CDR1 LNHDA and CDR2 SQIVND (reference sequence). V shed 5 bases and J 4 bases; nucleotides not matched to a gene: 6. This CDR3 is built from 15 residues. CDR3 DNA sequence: TGTGCCAGTAGTTTCGGGACAGGGTATAATCAGCCCCAGCATTTT. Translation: CASSFGTGYNQPQHF.

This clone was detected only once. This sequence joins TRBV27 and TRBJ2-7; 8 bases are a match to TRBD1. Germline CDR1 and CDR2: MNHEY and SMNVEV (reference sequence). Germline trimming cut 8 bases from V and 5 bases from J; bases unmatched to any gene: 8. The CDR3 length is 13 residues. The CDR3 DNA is TGTGCCAGCGGTGGACAGGGCCCGCACGAGCAGTACTTC. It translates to CASGGQGPHEQYF.

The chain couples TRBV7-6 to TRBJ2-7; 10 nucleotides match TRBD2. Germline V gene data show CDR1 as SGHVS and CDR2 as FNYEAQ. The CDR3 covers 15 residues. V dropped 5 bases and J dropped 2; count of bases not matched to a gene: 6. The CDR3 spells CASSRMLAGAYEQYF. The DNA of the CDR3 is TGTGCCAGCAGCCGCATGCTAGCGGGAGCCTACGAGCAGTACTTC.

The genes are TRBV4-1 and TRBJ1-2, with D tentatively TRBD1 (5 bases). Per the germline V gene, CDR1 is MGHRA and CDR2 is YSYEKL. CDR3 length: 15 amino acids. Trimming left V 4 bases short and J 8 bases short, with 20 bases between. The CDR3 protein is CASSLDRGRGYGYTF. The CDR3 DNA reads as TGCGCCAGCAGCCTGGATAGGGGTAGGGGTTACGGCTACACCTTC.

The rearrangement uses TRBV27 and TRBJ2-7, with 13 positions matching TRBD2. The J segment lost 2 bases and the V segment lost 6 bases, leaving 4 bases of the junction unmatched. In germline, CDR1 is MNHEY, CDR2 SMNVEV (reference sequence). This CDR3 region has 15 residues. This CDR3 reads CASREGLAGAYEQYF. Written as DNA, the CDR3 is TGTGCCAGCAGGGAAGGACTAGCGGGAGCCTACGAGCAGTACTTC.

This chain's CDR3 is CASSLSYSTNEKLFF. The DNA of the CDR3 is TGTGCCAGCAGTTTATCCTATTCAACTAATGAAAAACTGTTTTTT. J is TRBJ1-4 and V is TRBV27; D is uncertain. V lost 0 bases and J lost 0, with 5 bases in between. The CDR3 loop spans 15 amino acids. The germline CDR1 and CDR2 sequences are MNHEY and SMNVEV (reference sequence).

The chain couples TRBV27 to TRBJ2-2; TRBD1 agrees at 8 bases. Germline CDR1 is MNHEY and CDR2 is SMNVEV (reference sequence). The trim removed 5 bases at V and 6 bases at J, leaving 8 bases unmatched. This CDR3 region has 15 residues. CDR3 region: CASSPPTGEAGELFF. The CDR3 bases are TGTGCCAGCAGTCCCCCGACAGGGGAGGCCGGGGAGCTGTTTTTT.

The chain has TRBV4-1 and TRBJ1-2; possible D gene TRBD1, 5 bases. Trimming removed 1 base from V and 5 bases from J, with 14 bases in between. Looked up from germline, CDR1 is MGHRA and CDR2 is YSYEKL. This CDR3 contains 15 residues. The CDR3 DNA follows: TGCGCCAGCAGCCAAGCGACAGCCGCCGGATATGGCTACACCTTC. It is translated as CASSQATAAGYGYTF.

The DNA of the CDR3 is TGTGCCAGCAGTGATGGGACAGTATACAATGAGCAGTTCTTC. This encodes CASSDGTVYNEQFF. The V call is TRBV25-1, the J call TRBJ2-1, with TRBD1 identical over 7 bases. Unmatched junction bases numbered 3, after V lost 3 bases and J lost 4 bases. Germline V gene data show CDR1 as MGHDK and CDR2 as SYGVNS. The CDR3 is made up of 14 amino acids.

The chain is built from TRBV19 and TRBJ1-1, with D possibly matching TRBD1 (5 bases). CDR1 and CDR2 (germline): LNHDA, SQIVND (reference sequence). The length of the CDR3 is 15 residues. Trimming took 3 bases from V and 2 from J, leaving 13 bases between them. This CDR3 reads CASSMEGGVNTEAFF. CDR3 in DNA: TGTGCCAGTAGTATGGAGGGAGGGGTAAACACTGAAGCTTTCTTT.

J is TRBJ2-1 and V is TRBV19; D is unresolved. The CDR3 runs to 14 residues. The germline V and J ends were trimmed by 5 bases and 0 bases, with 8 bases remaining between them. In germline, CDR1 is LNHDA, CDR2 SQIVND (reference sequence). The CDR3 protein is CASSSVSSYNEQFF. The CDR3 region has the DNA TGTGCCAGTAGTTCGGTAAGCTCCTACAATGAGCAGTTCTTC.

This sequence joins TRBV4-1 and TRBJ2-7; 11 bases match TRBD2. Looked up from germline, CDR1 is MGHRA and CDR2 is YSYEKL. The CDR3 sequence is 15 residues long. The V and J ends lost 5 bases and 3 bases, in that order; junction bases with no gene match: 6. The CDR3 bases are TGCGCCAGCAGCATACAACTAGCGGGAGACTACGAGCAGTACTTC. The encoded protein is CASSIQLAGDYEQYF.

CDR3: CASSDLAEGYNEQFF. CDR3 nucleotide sequence: TGTGCCAGCAGTGACCTAGCGGAAGGGTACAATGAGCAGTTCTTC. The chain joins TRBV2 to TRBJ2-1; 7 nucleotides match TRBD2. Trimming at V came to 3 bases and at J to 4 bases, leaving 6 bases not matched to a gene. The length of the CDR3 is 15 residues. Germline CDR1 SNHLY, CDR2 FYNNEI.

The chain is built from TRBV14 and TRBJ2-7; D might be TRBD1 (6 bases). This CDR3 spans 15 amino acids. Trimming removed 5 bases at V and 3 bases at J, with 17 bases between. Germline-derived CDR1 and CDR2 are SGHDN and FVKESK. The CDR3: CASSAKWDINYEQYF. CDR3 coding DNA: TGTGCCAGCAGCGCAAAATGGGACATAAACTACGAGCAGTACTTC.

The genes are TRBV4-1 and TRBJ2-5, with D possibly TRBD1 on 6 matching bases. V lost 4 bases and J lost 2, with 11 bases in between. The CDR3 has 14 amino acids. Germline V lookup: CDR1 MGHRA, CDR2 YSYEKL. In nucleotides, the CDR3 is TGCGCCAGCAGCCTGGACAGTAATCAAGAGACCCAGTACTTC. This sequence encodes CASSLDSNQETQYF.

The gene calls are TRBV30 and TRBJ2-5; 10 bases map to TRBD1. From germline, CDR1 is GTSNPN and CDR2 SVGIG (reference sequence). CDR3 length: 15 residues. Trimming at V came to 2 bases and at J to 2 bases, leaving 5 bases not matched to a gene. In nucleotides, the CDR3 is TGTGCCTGGAGTCACGGGACAGGGGCTCAAGAGACCCAGTACTTC. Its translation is CAWSHGTGAQETQYF.

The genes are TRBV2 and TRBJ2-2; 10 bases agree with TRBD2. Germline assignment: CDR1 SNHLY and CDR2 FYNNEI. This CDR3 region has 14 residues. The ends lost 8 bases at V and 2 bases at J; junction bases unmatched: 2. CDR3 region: CASGTSVNTGELFF. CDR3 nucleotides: TGTGCCAGCGGGACTAGCGTTAACACCGGGGAGCTGTTTTTT.

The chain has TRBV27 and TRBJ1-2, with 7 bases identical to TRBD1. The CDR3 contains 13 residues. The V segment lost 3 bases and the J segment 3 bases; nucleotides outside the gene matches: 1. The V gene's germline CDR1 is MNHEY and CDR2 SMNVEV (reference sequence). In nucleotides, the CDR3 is TGTGCCAGCAGTTTGACAGGGCACTATGGCTACACCTTC. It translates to CASSLTGHYGYTF.

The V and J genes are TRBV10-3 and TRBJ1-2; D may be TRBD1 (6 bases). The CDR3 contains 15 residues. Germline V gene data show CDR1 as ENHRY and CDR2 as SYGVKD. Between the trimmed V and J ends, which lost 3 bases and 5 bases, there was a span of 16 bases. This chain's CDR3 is CAISEGAGELYGYTF. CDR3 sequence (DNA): TGTGCCATCAGTGAAGGGGCAGGGGAGCTATATGGCTACACCTTC.

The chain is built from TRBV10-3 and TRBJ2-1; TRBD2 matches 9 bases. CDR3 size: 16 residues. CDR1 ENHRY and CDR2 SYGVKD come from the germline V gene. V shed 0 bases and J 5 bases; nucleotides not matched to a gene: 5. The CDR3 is CAISESMAGGHNEQFF. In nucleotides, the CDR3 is TGTGCCATCAGTGAGTCGATGGCGGGAGGGCACAATGAGCAGTTCTTC.

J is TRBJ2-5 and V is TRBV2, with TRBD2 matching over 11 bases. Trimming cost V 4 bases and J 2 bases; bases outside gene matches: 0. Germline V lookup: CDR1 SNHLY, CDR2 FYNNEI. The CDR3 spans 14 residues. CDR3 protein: CASSGLAGQETQYF. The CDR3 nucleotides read TGTGCCAGCAGTGGACTAGCGGGACAAGAGACCCAGTACTTC.

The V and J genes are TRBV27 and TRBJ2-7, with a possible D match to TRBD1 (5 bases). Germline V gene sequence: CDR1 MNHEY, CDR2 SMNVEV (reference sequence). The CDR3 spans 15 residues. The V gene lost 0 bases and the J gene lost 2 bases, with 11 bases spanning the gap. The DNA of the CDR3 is TGTGCCAGCAGTTTATCGTTGGGGCAGGCCTACGAGCAGTACTTC. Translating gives CASSLSLGQAYEQYF.

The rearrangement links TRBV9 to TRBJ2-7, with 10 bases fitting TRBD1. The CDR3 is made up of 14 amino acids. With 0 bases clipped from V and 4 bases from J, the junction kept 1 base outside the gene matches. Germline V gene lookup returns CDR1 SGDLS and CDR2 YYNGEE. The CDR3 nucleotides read TGTGCCAGCAGCGTAGGGGACAGGGGTTACGAGCAGTACTTC. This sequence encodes CASSVGDRGYEQYF.

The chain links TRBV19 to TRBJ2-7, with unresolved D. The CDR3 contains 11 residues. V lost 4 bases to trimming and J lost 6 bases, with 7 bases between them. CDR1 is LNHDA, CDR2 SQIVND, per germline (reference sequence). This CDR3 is CASSTGSEQYF. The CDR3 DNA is TGTGCCAGTAGTACAGGCTCCGAGCAGTACTTC.

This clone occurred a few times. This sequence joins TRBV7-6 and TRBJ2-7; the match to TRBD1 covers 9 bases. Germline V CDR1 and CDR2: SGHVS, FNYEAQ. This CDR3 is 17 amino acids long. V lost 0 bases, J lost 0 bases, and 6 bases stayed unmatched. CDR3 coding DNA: TGTGCCAGCAGCTTAGCCGGGACAGGGCGAAGCTCCTACGAGCAGTACTTC. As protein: CASSLAGTGRSSYEQYF.

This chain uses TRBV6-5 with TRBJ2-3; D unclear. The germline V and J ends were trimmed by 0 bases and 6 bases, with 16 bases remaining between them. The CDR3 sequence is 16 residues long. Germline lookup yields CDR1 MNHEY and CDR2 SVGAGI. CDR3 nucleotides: TGTGCCAGCAGTTACTCGTTTGACCCCTCAGGCGATACGCAGTATTTT. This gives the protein CASSYSFDPSGDTQYF.